This TCR beta chain was identified in a study of shared clonotypes between healthy human individuals. About the research overall: Each donor's CD8 memory used one plate, CD8 naive two, each CD4 subset three. Study results and caveats: Generation probabilities of non-shared clonotypes were lower (relative to those shared by all four donors).

It was into CD45RA+ naive and CD45RA-negative memory subsets that the CD4+ cells were split. Assay execution took place at the deep level. The assay was immunoSEQ multiplex PCR, and TCRdb's table has in-frame clones only and misses some. The sample yields roughly 1,000,000 clones, around three quarters seen once. Per germline, CDR1 MNHNS and CDR2 SASEGT. V was trimmed by 6 bases and J by 6 bases, leaving 19 bases between them. The CDR3 consists of 15 residues. In the case of this clone: Its antigen is as yet unknown.

The source is a man aged 18 to 35 in good health. Some clones in this sample may be carry-over from other donors' samples. The specimen was memory CD4+ T cells from PBMCs. Sample subset: CD45RA-negative fraction. The J gene is TRBJ2-3, the V gene TRBV6-1; maybe TRBD1 (6 bases). The CDR3 loop reads CASRPGTLFLDTQYF. The CDR3 DNA reads TGTGCCAGCAGGCCCGGGACATTGTTCTTGGATACGCAGTATTTT.